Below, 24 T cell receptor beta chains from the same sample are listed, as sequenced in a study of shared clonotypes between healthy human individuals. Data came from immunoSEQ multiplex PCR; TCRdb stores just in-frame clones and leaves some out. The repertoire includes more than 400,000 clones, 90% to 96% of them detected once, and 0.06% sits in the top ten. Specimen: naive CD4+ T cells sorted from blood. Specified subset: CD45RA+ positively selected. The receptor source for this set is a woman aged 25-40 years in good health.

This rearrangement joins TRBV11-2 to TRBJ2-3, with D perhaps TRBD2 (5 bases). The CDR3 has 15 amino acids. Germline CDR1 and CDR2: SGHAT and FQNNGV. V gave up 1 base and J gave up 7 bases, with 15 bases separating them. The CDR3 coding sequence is TGTGCCAGCAGCTTAGTAGCCGGAGGCCAGAATACGCAGTATTTT. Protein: CASSLVAGGQNTQYF.

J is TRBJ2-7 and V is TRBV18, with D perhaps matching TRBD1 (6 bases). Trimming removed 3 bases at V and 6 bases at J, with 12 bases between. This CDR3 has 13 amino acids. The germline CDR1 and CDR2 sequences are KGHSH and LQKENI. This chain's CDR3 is CASSPKGVGEQYF. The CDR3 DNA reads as TGTGCCAGCTCACCGAAGGGGGTCGGCGAGCAGTACTTC.

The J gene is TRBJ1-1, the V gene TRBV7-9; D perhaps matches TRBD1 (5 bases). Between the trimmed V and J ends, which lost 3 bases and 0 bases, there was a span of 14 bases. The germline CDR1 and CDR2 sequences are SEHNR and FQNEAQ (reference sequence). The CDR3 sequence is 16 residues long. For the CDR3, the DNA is TGTGCCAGCAGCTTCTGGGGGAACTCCATGAACACTGAAGCTTTCTTT. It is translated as CASSFWGNSMNTEAFF.

This chain's CDR3 is CASGLGLEAFF. The CDR3 DNA reads TGTGCTAGTGGCCTCGGATTGGAAGCTTTCTTT. V gene TRBV12-5 combines with J gene TRBJ1-1; no clear D gene. Trimming shortened V by 6 bases and J by 8 bases, and 10 bases separated the two germline ends. The germline V gene has CDR1 LGHNT and CDR2 FRNRAP. The CDR3 contains 11 residues.

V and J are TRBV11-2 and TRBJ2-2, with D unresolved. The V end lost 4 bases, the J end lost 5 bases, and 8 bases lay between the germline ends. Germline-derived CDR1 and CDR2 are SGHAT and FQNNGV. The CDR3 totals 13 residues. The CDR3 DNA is TGTGCCAGCAGCTCCTTCATTACCGGGGAGCTGTTTTTT. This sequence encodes CASSSFITGELFF. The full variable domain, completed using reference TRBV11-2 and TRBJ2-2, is EAGVAQSPRYKIIEKRQSVAFWCNPISGHATLYWYQQILGQGPKLLIQFQNNGVVDDSQLPKDRFSAERLKGVDSTLKIQPAKLEDSAVYLCASSSFITGELFFGEGSRLTVL.

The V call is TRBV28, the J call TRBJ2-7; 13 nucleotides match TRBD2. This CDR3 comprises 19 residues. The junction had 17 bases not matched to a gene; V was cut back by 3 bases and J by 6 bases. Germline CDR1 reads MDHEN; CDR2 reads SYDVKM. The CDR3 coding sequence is TGTGCCAGCAGTTTCTCCGCTGTCGGGACTAGCGGGAAGCGGGTCGAGCAGTACTTC. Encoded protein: CASSFSAVGTSGKRVEQYF.

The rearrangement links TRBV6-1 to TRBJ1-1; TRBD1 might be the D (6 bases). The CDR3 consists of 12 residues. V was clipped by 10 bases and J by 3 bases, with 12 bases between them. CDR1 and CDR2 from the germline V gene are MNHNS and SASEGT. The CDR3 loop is CATLGGHTEAFF. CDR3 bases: TGTGCCACCCTGGGGGGGCACACTGAAGCTTTCTTT.

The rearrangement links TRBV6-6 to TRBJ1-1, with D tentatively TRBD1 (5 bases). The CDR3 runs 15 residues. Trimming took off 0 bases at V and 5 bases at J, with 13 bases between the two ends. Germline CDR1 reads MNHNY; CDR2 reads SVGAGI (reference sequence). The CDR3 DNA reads TGTGCCAGCAGTTACTCCCGGCAGGGTTTGACTGAAGCTTTCTTT. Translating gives CASSYSRQGLTEAFF.

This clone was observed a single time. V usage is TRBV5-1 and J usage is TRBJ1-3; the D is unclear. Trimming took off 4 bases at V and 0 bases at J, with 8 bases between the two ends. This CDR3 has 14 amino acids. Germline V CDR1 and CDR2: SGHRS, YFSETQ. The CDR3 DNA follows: TGCGCCAGCAGCACAGCGAGCTCTGGAAACACCATATATTTT. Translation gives CASSTASSGNTIYF. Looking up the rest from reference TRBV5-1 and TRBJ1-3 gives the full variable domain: KAGVTQTPRYLIKTRGQQVTLSCSPISGHRSVSWYQQTPGQGLQFLFEYFSETQRNKGNFPGRFSGRQFSNSRSEMNVSTLELGDSALYLCASSTASSGNTIYFGEGSWLTVV.

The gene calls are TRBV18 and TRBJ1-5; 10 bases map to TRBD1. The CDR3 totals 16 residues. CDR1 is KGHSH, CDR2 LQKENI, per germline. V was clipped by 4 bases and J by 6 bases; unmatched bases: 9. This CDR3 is CASSLNFDRGLQPQHF. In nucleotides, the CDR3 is TGTGCCAGCTCACTCAACTTTGACAGGGGGCTTCAGCCCCAGCATTTT.

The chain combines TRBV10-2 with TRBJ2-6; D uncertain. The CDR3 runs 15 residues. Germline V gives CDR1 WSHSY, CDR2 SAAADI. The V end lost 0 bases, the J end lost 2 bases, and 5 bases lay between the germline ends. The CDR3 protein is CASSESGTGANVLTF. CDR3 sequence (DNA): TGCGCCAGCAGTGAGTCGGGAACTGGGGCCAACGTCCTGACTTTC.

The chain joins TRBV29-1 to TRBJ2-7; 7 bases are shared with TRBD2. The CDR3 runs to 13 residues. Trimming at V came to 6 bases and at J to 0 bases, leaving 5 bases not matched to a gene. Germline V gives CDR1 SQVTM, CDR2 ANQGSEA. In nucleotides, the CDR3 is TGCAGCGTCTCGGGCGGGGGCTCCTACGAGCAGTACTTC. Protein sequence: CSVSGGGSYEQYF.

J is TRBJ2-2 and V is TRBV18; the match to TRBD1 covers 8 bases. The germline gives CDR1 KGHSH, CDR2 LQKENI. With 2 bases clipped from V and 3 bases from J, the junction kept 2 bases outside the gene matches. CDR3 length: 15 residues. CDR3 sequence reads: CASSPEGQDTGELFF. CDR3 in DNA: TGTGCCAGCTCACCAGAGGGACAGGACACCGGGGAGCTGTTTTTT.

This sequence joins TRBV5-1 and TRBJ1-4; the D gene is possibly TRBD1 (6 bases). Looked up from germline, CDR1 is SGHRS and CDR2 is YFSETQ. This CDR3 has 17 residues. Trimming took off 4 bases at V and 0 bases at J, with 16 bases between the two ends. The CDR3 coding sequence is TGCGCCAGCAGCGGAACAGGGAAATCTGCAACTAATGAAAAACTGTTTTTT. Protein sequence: CASSGTGKSATNEKLFF.

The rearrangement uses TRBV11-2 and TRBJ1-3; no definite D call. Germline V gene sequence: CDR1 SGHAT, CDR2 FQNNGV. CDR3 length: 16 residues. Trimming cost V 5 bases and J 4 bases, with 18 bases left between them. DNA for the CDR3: TGTGCCAGCAGCCACAATGTTGGGGTGGGCGGAAACACCATATATTTT. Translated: CASSHNVGVGGNTIYF. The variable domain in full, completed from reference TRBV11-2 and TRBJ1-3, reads EAGVAQSPRYKIIEKRQSVAFWCNPISGHATLYWYQQILGQGPKLLIQFQNNGVVDDSQLPKDRFSAERLKGVDSTLKIQPAKLEDSAVYLCASSHNVGVGGNTIYFGEGSWLTVV.

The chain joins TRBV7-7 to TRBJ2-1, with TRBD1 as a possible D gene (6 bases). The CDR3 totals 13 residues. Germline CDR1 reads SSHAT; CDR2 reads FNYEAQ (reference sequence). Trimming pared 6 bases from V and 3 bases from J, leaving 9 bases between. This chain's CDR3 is CASSQQGYNEQFF. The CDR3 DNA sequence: TGTGCCAGCAGTCAACAGGGCTACAATGAGCAGTTCTTC.

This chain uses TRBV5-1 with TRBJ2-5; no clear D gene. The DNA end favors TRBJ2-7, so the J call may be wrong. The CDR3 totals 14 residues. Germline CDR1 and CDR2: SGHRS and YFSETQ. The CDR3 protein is CASSISRSSYEQYF. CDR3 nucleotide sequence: TGCGCCAGCAGCATCTCAAGAAGCTCCTACGAGCAGTACTTC.

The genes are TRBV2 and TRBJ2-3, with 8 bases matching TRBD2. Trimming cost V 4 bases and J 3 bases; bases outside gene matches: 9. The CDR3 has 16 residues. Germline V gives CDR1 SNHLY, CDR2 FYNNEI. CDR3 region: CASSGTPGLGTDTQYF. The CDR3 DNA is TGTGCCAGCAGTGGGACTCCGGGACTAGGAACAGATACGCAGTATTTT. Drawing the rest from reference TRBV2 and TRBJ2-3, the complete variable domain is EPEVTQTPSHQVTQMGQEVILRCVPISNHLYFYWYRQILGQKVEFLVSFYNNEISEKSEIFDDQFSVERPDGSNFTLKIRSTKLEDSAMYFCASSGTPGLGTDTQYFGPGTRLTVL.

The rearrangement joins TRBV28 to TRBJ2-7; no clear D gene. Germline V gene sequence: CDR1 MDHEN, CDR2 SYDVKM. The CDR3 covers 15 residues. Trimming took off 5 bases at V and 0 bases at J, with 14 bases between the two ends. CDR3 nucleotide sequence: TGTGCCAGCAGTACGACAAGCCGTAGCTCCTACGAGCAGTACTTC. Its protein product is CASSTTSRSSYEQYF.

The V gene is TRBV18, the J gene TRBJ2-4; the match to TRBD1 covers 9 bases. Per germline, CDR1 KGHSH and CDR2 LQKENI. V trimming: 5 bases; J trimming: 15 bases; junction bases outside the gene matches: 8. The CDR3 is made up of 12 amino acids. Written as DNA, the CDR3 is TGTGCCAGCTCAACCTACCGGGACAGGGCGTACTTC. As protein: CASSTYRDRAYF.

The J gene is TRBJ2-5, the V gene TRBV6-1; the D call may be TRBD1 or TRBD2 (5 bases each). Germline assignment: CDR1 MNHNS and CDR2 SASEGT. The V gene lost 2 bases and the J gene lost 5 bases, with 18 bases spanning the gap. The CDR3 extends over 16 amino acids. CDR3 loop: CASSETGTRLRETQYF. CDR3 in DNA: TGTGCCAGCAGTGAAACTGGGACCCGTCTTCGGGAGACCCAGTACTTC.

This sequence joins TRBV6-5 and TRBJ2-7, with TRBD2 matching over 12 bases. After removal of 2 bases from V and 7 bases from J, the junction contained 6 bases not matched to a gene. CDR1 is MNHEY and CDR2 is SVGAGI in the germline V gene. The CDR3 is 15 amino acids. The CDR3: CASSYASTSGREQYF. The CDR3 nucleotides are TGTGCCAGCAGTTACGCTAGTACTAGCGGGAGGGAGCAGTACTTC.

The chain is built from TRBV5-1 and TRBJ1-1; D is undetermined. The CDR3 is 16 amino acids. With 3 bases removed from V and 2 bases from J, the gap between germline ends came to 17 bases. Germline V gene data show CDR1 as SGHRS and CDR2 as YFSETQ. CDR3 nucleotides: TGCGCCAGCAGCTCTCGGAGAGGAGGAATTAACACTGAAGCTTTCTTT. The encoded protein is CASSSRRGGINTEAFF. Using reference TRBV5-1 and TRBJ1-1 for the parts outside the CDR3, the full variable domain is KAGVTQTPRYLIKTRGQQVTLSCSPISGHRSVSWYQQTPGQGLQFLFEYFSETQRNKGNFPGRFSGRQFSNSRSEMNVSTLELGDSALYLCASSSRRGGINTEAFFGQGTRLTVV.

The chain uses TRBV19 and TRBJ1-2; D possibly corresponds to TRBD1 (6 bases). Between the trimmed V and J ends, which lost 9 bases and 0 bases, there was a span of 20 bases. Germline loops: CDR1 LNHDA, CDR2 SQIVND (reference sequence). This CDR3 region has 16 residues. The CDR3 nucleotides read TGTGCCAGCCGGAATAGGGGGGCAGTGACTAACTATGGCTACACCTTC. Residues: CASRNRGAVTNYGYTF. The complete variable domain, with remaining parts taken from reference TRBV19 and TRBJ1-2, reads DGGITQSPKYLFRKEGQNVTLSCEQNLNHDAMYWYRQDPGQGLRLIYYSQIVNDFQKGDIAEGYSVSREKKESFPLTVTSAQKNPTAFYLCASRNRGAVTNYGYTFGSGTRLTVV.